This TCR beta chain was retrieved from a study of siplizumab effects on memory and regulatory T cells. Produced via immunoSEQ multiplex PCR; TCRdb's table is partial and in-frame only. The sample contains roughly 68,000 clones, roughly 96% of which appear only once. Unstimulated naive, memory, effector memory and TEMRA subsets from a few donor pairs underwent sequencing. Points from the study as a whole: In siplizumab conditions, mappable alloreactive CD4+ clones averaged 68.8% Treg-derived, against approximately 27% in controls. Apparently more diverse than memory cells, naive T cells also seemed major alloresponse contributors.

Points on this clone: Its antigen remains unidentified.

There are 16 residues in the CDR3. The V segment lost 3 bases and the J segment 3 bases; nucleotides outside the gene matches: 8. Germline values: CDR1 SGDLS, CDR2 YYNGEE. Sequencing was done on a sample of naive CD8+ T cells sorted from blood. The TCR originated in a human donor in good health. The chain combines TRBV9 with TRBJ2-3; 9 positions match TRBD2. The CDR3 DNA is TGTGCCAGCAGCGCCTCGCGGGGGGGACGGACAGATACGCAGTATTTT. Its protein product is CASSASRGGRTDTQYF. Combining the CDR3 with reference TRBV9 and TRBJ2-3 gives the whole variable domain DSGVTQTPKHLITATGQRVTLRCSPRSGDLSVYWYQQSLDQGLQFLIQYYNGEERAKGNILERFSAQQFPDLHSELNLSSLELGDSALYFCASSASRGGRTDTQYFGPGTRLTVL.